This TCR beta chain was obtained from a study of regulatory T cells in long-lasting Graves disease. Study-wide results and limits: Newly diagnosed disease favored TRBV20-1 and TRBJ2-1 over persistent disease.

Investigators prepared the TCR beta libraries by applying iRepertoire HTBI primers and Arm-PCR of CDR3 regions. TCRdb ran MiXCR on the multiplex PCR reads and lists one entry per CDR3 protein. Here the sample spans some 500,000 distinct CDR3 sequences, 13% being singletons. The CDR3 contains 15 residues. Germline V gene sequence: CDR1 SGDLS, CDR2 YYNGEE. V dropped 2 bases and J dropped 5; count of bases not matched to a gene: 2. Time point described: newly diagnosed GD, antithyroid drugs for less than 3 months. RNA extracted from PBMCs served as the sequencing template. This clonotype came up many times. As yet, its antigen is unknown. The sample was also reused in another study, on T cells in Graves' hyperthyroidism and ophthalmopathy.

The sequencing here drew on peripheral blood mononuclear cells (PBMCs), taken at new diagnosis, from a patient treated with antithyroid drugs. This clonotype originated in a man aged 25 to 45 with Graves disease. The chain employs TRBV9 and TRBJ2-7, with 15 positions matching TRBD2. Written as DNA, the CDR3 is TGTGCCAGCAGCGTTGGACTAGCGGGAGGGGACGAGCAGTACTTC. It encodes CASSVGLAGGDEQYF.